The rows below give T cell receptor beta chains drawn from one sample of a study of T cell responses to AZD1222 COVID-19 vaccine. The method was immunoSEQ multiplex PCR; TCRdb's version includes in-frame clones alone and lacks a portion of them. The data hold about 100,000 clones, with roughly 89% observed a single time. The material sequenced was peripheral blood, taken on day 0 of AZD1222 vaccination. The receptor set was obtained from an adult in good health. Both conserved end residues are part of each CDR3. D genes are given only for firm matches. Clone size is stated in some rows and not others, as once, few, many or a class when expanded.

V gene: TRBV7-3; J gene: TRBJ1-6; D gene: TRBD1; clone size: -; CDR3 DNA: TGTGCCAGCAGACTCGACAGGGGTAATTCACCCCTCCACTTT; CDR3 protein: CASRLDRGNSPLHF
V gene: TRBV20-1; J gene: TRBJ1-3; D gene: -; clone size: -; CDR3 DNA: TGCAGTGCAAGTCAACAGGGCTCTGGAAACACCATATATTTT; CDR3 protein: CSASQQGSGNTIYF
V gene: TRBV6-5; J gene: TRBJ1-2; D gene: -; clone size: few; CDR3 DNA: TGTGCCAGCACACCAAGGTATTTACAGAACTATGGCTACACCTTC; CDR3 protein: CASTPRYLQNYGYTF
V gene: TRBV2; J gene: TRBJ1-2; D gene: TRBD1; clone size: -; CDR3 DNA: TGTGCCGGTTCATCAGGGGGCATAAACTATGGCTACACCTTC; CDR3 protein: CAGSSGGINYGYTF
V gene: TRBV2; J gene: TRBJ1-4; D gene: TRBD1; clone size: -; CDR3 DNA: TGTGCCAGCAGTGGGGACAGAGTAAAACTGTTTTTT; CDR3 protein: CASSGDRVKLFF
V gene: TRBV5-1; J gene: TRBJ1-1; D gene: -; clone size: -; CDR3 DNA: TGCGCCAGCAGCTTCGAGCTGGGACCTCACATGAACACTGAAGCTTTCTTT; CDR3 protein: CASSFELGPHMNTEAFF
V gene: TRBV7-2; J gene: TRBJ2-6; D gene: -; clone size: -; CDR3 DNA: TGTGCCAGCAGCCGCGACAGGTCCCCTGGGGCCAACGTCCTGACTTTC; CDR3 protein: CASSRDRSPGANVLTF
V gene: TRBV12-5; J gene: TRBJ2-7; D gene: -; clone size: -; CDR3 DNA: TGTGCTAGTGGTTTAGGCTACGAGCAGTACTTC; CDR3 protein: CASGLGYEQYF
V gene: TRBV7-2; J gene: TRBJ2-1; D gene: -; clone size: -; CDR3 DNA: TGTGCCAGCAGCTTAGGGCGGTTACGCTACAATGAGCAGTTCTTC; CDR3 protein: CASSLGRLRYNEQFF
V gene: TRBV19; J gene: TRBJ2-1; D gene: -; clone size: -; CDR3 DNA: TGTGCCAGTAGTATTGGGGGGCAGCAGTTCTTC; CDR3 protein: CASSIGGQQFF